This T cell receptor (beta chain) was sequenced in a study of shared clonotypes between healthy human individuals. Sequencing used immunoSEQ multiplex PCR; TCRdb keeps in-frame clones, though not all of them. The data show roughly 1,600,000 clones, approximately 98.5% seen once. The CDR3 runs to 18 residues. Trimming stripped 1 base from V and 0 bases from J, with 14 bases between. Per the germline V gene, CDR1 is SGHNT and CDR2 is YYREEE (reference sequence). V gene TRBV5-4 combines with J gene TRBJ2-6; tentatively, D is TRBD2 (5 bases). Source material: naive CD4+ T cells sorted from blood. Subset indicated: CD45RA+ positively selected. The clonotype originates from a man aged 25-40 years in good health. CDR3 loop: CASSLFIGVHSGANVLTF. The DNA of the CDR3 is TGTGCCAGCAGCTTGTTCATCGGGGTGCACTCTGGGGCCAACGTCCTGACTTTC. Filled out from reference TRBV5-4 and TRBJ2-6, the complete variable domain reads ETGVTQSPTHLIKTRGQQVTLRCSSQSGHNTVSWYQQALGQGPQFIFQYYREEENGRGNFPPRFSGLQFPNYSSELNVNALELDDSALYLCASSLFIGVHSGANVLTFGAGSRLTVL.